A single sample is the source of the 22 T cell receptor beta chains below, sequenced in a study of shared T cell receptors in the human thymus. Method: immunoSEQ multiplex PCR; TCRdb's copy keeps in-frame clones and lacks some. Seen here are hundreds of thousands of clones, 80% to 90% observed once, and the top ten hold 0.0095% to 0.011%. The data also belong to a second study, concerning human thymus T cells.

Sequencing was performed on thymocytes. These receptors all come from a girl under three years old with a congenital heart defect.

V usage is TRBV10-3 and J usage is TRBJ1-1; TRBD1 is a possible D gene (6 bases). Looked up from germline, CDR1 is ENHRY and CDR2 is SYGVKD. V lost 7 bases, J lost 3 bases, and 15 bases lay in between. CDR3 length: 14 amino acids. This chain's CDR3 is CAIIGGANYTEAFF. CDR3 nucleotides: TGTGCCATCATCGGGGGGGCTAACTACACTGAAGCTTTCTTT.

The DNA for the CDR3 is TGTGCCAGCTCGAGGCCCGGGGACAGGTGGTCGGCTGAAGCTTTCTTT. It codes for CASSRPGDRWSAEAFF. The chain couples TRBV18 to TRBJ1-1, with 8 bases fitting TRBD1. The V gene's germline CDR1 is KGHSH and CDR2 LQKENI. This CDR3 is built from 16 residues. V was pared by 6 bases and J by 6 bases, with 15 bases of the junction left unmatched.

This chain links TRBV19 with TRBJ1-1; 7 bases are a match to TRBD1. V lost 3 bases to trimming and J lost 2 bases; unmatched junction nucleotides: 6. The CDR3 runs to 15 residues. The germline V gene encodes CDR1 LNHDA and CDR2 SQIVND (reference sequence). The CDR3 reads CASSIRQGTNTEAFF. DNA of the CDR3: TGTGCCAGTAGTATTCGACAGGGAACTAACACTGAAGCTTTCTTT.

The rearrangement uses TRBV7-3 and TRBJ2-1, with TRBD2 matching over 15 bases. The junction had 9 bases not matched to a gene; V was cut back by 2 bases and J by 7 bases. CDR3 length: 18 residues. Germline V gene sequence: CDR1 SGHTA, CDR2 FQGTGA. CDR3 nucleotide sequence: TGTGCCAGCAGCTTACCTCGGACTAGCGGGGGGGCCGAAAATGAGCAGTTCTTC. It codes for CASSLPRTSGGAENEQFF. The full variable domain, rest sourced from reference TRBV7-3 and TRBJ2-1, is GAGVSQTPSNKVTEKGKYVELRCDPISGHTALYWYRQSLGQGPEFLIYFQGTGAADDSGLPNDRFFAVRPEGSVSTLKIQRTERGDSAVYLCASSLPRTSGGAENEQFFGPGTRLTVL.

The chain is built from TRBV5-6 and TRBJ2-5, with unresolved D. Germline V gene lookup returns CDR1 SGHDT and CDR2 YYEEEE. The V end was cut by 3 bases, the J end by 2 bases, with 11 bases between. This CDR3 region has 14 residues. The CDR3 loop is CASSYSTVQETQYF. The DNA for the CDR3 is TGTGCCAGCAGCTATAGTACAGTTCAAGAGACCCAGTACTTC.

The chain has TRBV30 and TRBJ1-1, with D unresolved. CDR1 is GTSNPN, CDR2 SVGIG, per germline (reference sequence). V lost 0 bases, J lost 5 bases, and 13 bases lay in between. The CDR3 is 14 residues long. CDR3 loop: CAWSVDNGSTEAFF. The CDR3 DNA reads TGTGCCTGGAGTGTAGATAATGGGAGTACTGAAGCTTTCTTT.

CDR3: CASSEAEAYNEQFF. The CDR3 DNA is TGCGCCAGCAGTGAGGCGGAGGCTTACAATGAGCAGTTCTTC. The chain employs TRBV10-2 and TRBJ2-1; a possible D gene is TRBD2 (5 bases). The CDR3 length is 14 residues. Germline V gene sequence: CDR1 WSHSY, CDR2 SAAADI. Trimming took off 2 bases at V and 4 bases at J, with 9 bases between the two ends.

Only one count was recorded for this clone. The chain recombines TRBV11-3 with TRBJ1-1, with 7 bases matching TRBD1. CDR3 size: 13 residues. Germline V CDR1 and CDR2: SGHNT, YENEEA. V shed 11 bases, J shed 1 base, and the junction held 7 bases outside the gene matches. The CDR3 reads CASRGRQNTEAFF. For the CDR3, the DNA is TGTGCCTCCAGGGGGAGGCAGAACACTGAAGCTTTCTTT.

Written as DNA, the CDR3 is TGCGCCAGCAGCTTACACACCGGACTAGCCAAAAACATTCAGTACTTC. Translation: CASSLHTGLAKNIQYF. The V and J genes are TRBV5-1 and TRBJ2-4; tentatively, D is TRBD2 (5 bases). Trimming stripped 2 bases from V and 0 bases from J, with 12 bases between. Germline V CDR1 and CDR2: SGHRS, YFSETQ. The CDR3 sequence is 16 residues long.

The J gene is TRBJ2-2, the V gene TRBV11-2, with TRBD1 as a possible D gene (6 bases). Trimming removed 4 bases at V and 5 bases at J, with 14 bases between. Germline values: CDR1 SGHAT, CDR2 FQNNGV. The CDR3 contains 15 residues. In nucleotides, the CDR3 is TGTGCCAGCAGCTCAAGGGGGAGAAAAACCGGGGAGCTGTTTTTT. This translates into CASSSRGRKTGELFF.

The CDR3 coding sequence is TGTGCCAGCAGCCCTGACTCCAACACTGAAGCTTTCTTT. The encoded protein is CASSPDSNTEAFF. The chain links TRBV7-9 to TRBJ1-1; no reliable D call. The V end was cut by 5 bases, the J end by 2 bases, with 9 bases between. The CDR3 runs 13 residues. Germline V gene sequence: CDR1 SEHNR, CDR2 FQNEAQ (reference sequence). Supplemented by reference TRBV7-9 and TRBJ1-1, the full variable domain reads DTGVSQNPRHKITKRGQNVTFRCDPISEHNRLYWYRQTLGQGPEFLTYFQNEAQLEKSRLLSDRFSAERPKGSFSTLEIQRTEQGDSAMYLCASSPDSNTEAFFGQGTRLTVV.

This clone was seen only once. The chain combines TRBV6-1 with TRBJ2-5, with 7 bases matching TRBD1. With 4 bases clipped from V and 4 bases from J, the junction kept 9 bases outside the gene matches. Germline CDR1 reads MNHNS; CDR2 reads SASEGT. CDR3 length: 15 amino acids. The chain's CDR3 is CASSALEGAGETQYF. CDR3 DNA sequence: TGTGCCAGCAGTGCCCTCGAGGGGGCGGGAGAGACCCAGTACTTC.

The rearrangement joins TRBV7-9 to TRBJ1-6; D perhaps matches TRBD1 (6 bases). CDR1 is SEHNR, CDR2 FQNEAQ, per germline (reference sequence). V lost 2 bases to trimming and J lost 13 bases, with 12 bases between them. This CDR3 spans 13 amino acids. CDR3 sequence: CASSLLGGGPLHF. The CDR3 nucleotides read TGTGCCAGCAGCTTATTGGGAGGGGGGCCCCTCCACTTT.

The table lists this clone with a few counts. V is TRBV14 and J is TRBJ1-2, with TRBD1 identical over 7 bases. The CDR3 has 15 residues. CDR1 and CDR2 from the germline V gene are SGHDN and FVKESK. V shed 4 bases, J shed 4 bases, and the junction held 9 bases outside the gene matches. CDR3 sequence reads: CASSPHRGALYGYTF. CDR3 bases: TGTGCCAGCAGCCCCCACAGGGGTGCCCTCTATGGCTACACCTTC.

V and J are TRBV7-6 and TRBJ1-4, with 8 positions matching TRBD1. V lost 5 bases to trimming and J lost 7 bases; unmatched junction nucleotides: 12. The germline gives CDR1 SGHVS, CDR2 FNYEAQ. The CDR3 is 16 amino acids. The CDR3 region is CASSPFRGRGSEKLFF. As DNA, the CDR3 is TGTGCCAGCAGCCCCTTCAGGGGGCGCGGAAGTGAAAAACTGTTTTTT.

This chain connects TRBV5-1 to TRBJ2-5; 9 nucleotides align to TRBD2. Germline CDR1 reads SGHRS; CDR2 reads YFSETQ. This CDR3 has 13 amino acids. The junction had 4 bases not matched to a gene; V was cut back by 5 bases and J by 5 bases. CDR3: CASRLAGLETQYF. The CDR3 nucleotides read TGCGCCAGCAGACTAGCGGGTTTGGAGACCCAGTACTTC.

J is TRBJ1-2 and V is TRBV27; 7 nucleotides line up with TRBD1. The CDR3 length is 14 residues. With 4 bases clipped from V and 4 bases from J, the junction kept 6 bases outside the gene matches. CDR1 is MNHEY, CDR2 SMNVEV, per germline (reference sequence). This CDR3 is CASSSPGQRYGYTF. CDR3 nucleotide sequence: TGTGCCAGCAGTTCACCGGGACAGCGCTATGGCTACACCTTC.

On this clone: One junction end does not reproduce the germline sequence, and a read error may be involved. The chain's CDR3 is CASTRVPGQGGYGYTF. In DNA, the CDR3 is TGTGCTAGCACCAGAGTCCCGGGACAGGGCGGCTATGGCTACACCTTC. The V gene is TRBV7-7, the J gene TRBJ1-2; TRBD1 matches at 9 bases. Germline CDR1 reads SSHAT; CDR2 reads FNYEAQ (reference sequence). CDR3 length: 16 amino acids.

The chain employs TRBV5-1 and TRBJ1-1, with D perhaps matching TRBD1 (6 bases). The CDR3 contains 15 residues. The germline V gene encodes CDR1 SGHRS and CDR2 YFSETQ. V was cut by 3 bases and J by 1 base, with 13 bases left in between. CDR3 sequence reads: CASSSGLDRNTEAFF. CDR3 DNA sequence: TGCGCCAGCAGCTCAGGGTTGGACAGGAACACTGAAGCTTTCTTT.

The gene calls are TRBV9 and TRBJ1-2, with D perhaps matching TRBD1 (6 bases). The germline V gene has CDR1 SGDLS and CDR2 YYNGEE. The CDR3 spans 15 residues. V shed 3 bases and J shed 2 bases, with 14 bases lying between them. The CDR3 nucleotides are TGTGCCAGCAGCGCCTCTGGACAGTTGAACTATGGCTACACCTTC. It is translated as CASSASGQLNYGYTF.

The chain couples TRBV14 to TRBJ2-6, with 7 bases lining up with TRBD1. The J segment lost 1 base and the V segment lost 1 base, leaving 1 base of the junction unmatched. This CDR3 is built from 16 residues. Germline CDR1 reads SGHDN; CDR2 reads FVKESK. In nucleotides, the CDR3 is TGTGCCAGCAGCCAAGTACAGGGGTCTGGGGCCAACGTCCTGACTTTC. Residues: CASSQVQGSGANVLTF.

The CDR3 DNA sequence: TGTGCCAGCAGTGAAGGAGGGCAGACTGGCGGGGAGCTGTTTTTT. The encoded protein is CASSEGGQTGGELFF. V and J are TRBV6-1 and TRBJ2-2, with D possibly being TRBD2 (5 bases). The CDR3 has 15 amino acids. Looked up from germline, CDR1 is MNHNS and CDR2 is SASEGT. The germline V and J ends were trimmed by 1 base and 7 bases, with 13 bases remaining between them.